The following is a T cell receptor (beta chain) sequence with its context. What it recognizes is unknown. The authors ran a second PCR of roughly 6 to 11 cycles using a sample-barcoded 5' primer and a J-beta primer mix. TCRdb re-called the 5' RACE reads through MiXCR, storing one row per CDR3 protein. The sample includes more than 1 million distinct CDR3 sequences, 40% to 45% of them seen just once. This sample was taken from a study of blood T cells in healthy people across ages. General study results and limits: A roughly linear fall in TCR beta diversity per million T cells was seen with increasing age. Donor CMV status was unknown, possibly confounding expanded clonotype changes.

Investigators took 8.5 to 10 milliliters of peripheral blood from every donor. CDR3 size: 12 residues. Germline V lookup: CDR1 DFQATT, CDR2 SNEGSKA (reference sequence). V was cut by 3 bases and J by 7 bases, with 13 bases left in between. Sequencing was performed on blood. This receptor was identified in a woman aged 55-70 years in good health. The V call is TRBV20-1, the J call TRBJ2-7, with D perhaps matching TRBD2 (6 bases). CDR3 nucleotides: TGCAGTGCTAGGGGCGGGGTCAATGAGCAGTACTTC. Its protein product is CSARGGVNEQYF.